This is a list of T cell receptor beta chains from one sample in a study of cytomegalovirus exposure and HLA in healthy donors. The table came from immunoSEQ multiplex PCR; TCRdb's copy has only in-frame clones and leaves some out. This table holds 90,000 to 120,000 clones, about 85% found once. The sample consisted of PBMCs. The receptors were gathered from a woman aged 18-29 years in good health and CMV-seronegative. CDR3s leave out the opening cysteine and the closing phenylalanine or tryptophan. Each record gives: V gene, clone size, J gene, CDR3 protein. Size is stated for part of the rows, as once, few or many counts, or as a class when the clone is expanded.

TRBV9	-	TRBJ2-7	ASSVAPGQGTREQY
TRBV7-9	-	TRBJ1-4	ASSLRSGGANEKLF
TRBV9	once	TRBJ2-3	ASSVELRQSTDTQY
TRBV7-9	-	TRBJ2-2	ASIGDWTGELF
TRBV28	-	TRBJ1-1	ASSRQGENTEAF
TRBV2	-	TRBJ2-1	ASSADRGRQF
TRBV6-5	-	TRBJ2-1	ASSPVGGVENEQF
TRBV5-6	-	TRBJ2-7	ASSQGWMYEQY
TRBV11-2	-	TRBJ2-3	ASSLDDGTDTQY
TRBV7-9	-	TRBJ2-7	ASNPEGEPGEQY
TRBV7-3	-	TRBJ2-1	ASSFSGNEQF
TRBV15	-	TRBJ2-5	ATSTSGGAETQY
TRBV2	-	TRBJ2-7	ASWWSGGNSYEQY
TRBV5-6	-	TRBJ1-6	ASSLYGTGGDSPLH
TRBV6-5	-	TRBJ1-1	ASSYGQGAGGAF
TRBV11-3	-	TRBJ2-7	ASSLGAREGEQY
TRBV7-9	-	TRBJ2-5	ASSLMGPAGNQETQY
TRBV6-9	-	TRBJ2-3	ASSYRLAGGPTDTQY
TRBV6-5	-	TRBJ1-5	ASSYSGGNNQPQH
TRBV7-9	-	TRBJ2-3	ASSLARADTQY
TRBV7-9	-	TRBJ1-1	ASSLAAGGVPEAF
TRBV29-1	-	TRBJ2-1	SVSSGSSYNEQF
TRBV19	-	TRBJ1-5	ASRTDRVNQPQH
TRBV15	-	TRBJ2-2	ATSRGHGNTGELF
TRBV2	-	TRBJ2-2	ASSGRGGLGTGELF
TRBV9	-	TRBJ2-2	ASSVDRINTGELF
TRBV6-5	-	TRBJ1-5	ASRTAGANQPQH
TRBV28	-	TRBJ2-3	ASSKVGDSTDTQY
TRBV25-1	-	TRBJ2-1	ASSPLGQGWGGNEQF
TRBV6-5	-	TRBJ2-3	ASSYLRVASTDTQY
TRBV27	once	TRBJ2-3	ASSFYSIDTDTQY
TRBV4-1	-	TRBJ2-1	ASSQDNLERV
TRBV4-2	few	TRBJ1-5	ASSQLLNQPQH
TRBV2	-	TRBJ2-7	ASSLAGGEQY
TRBV14	-	TRBJ2-7	ASSQVTPLIH
TRBV6-6	-	TRBJ1-6	ASSYMSDNSPLH
TRBV9	once	TRBJ1-1	ASRGGGETEAF
TRBV19	-	TRBJ2-7	ASSISSSYEQY
TRBV28	-	TRBJ2-3	ASRKGGGGGRDTQY
TRBV7-8	few	TRBJ2-7	ASSQGTYEQY